The 23 T cell receptor beta chains listed next were all sequenced from one sample in a study of CD8+ T cells in alopecia areata. Reverse transcription of extracted RNA yielded cDNA, which provided the sequencing template. The table came from immunoSEQ multiplex PCR; TCRdb's copy has only in-frame clones and leaves some out. The data hold 6,500 to 7,500 clones, with 55% to 70% observed a single time. Patients with alopecia areata provided lesional scalp punch biopsies as well as peripheral blood. This specimen consisted of skin, obtained at week 0. The receptors stem from a human donor with alopecia areata.

This clone has more than one count but fewer than ten. The chain uses TRBV4-3 and TRBJ2-7; D is uncertain. Per the germline V gene, CDR1 is LGHNA and CDR2 is YSLEER. The V end was cut by 5 bases, the J end by 5 bases, with 16 bases between. The CDR3 totals 14 residues. The CDR3 region has the DNA TGCGCCAGCAGCTACACGATGGGGTTCCACGAGCAGTACTTC. This translates into CASSYTMGFHEQYF.

This chain uses TRBV2 with TRBJ2-7; D possibly matches TRBD1 or TRBD2 (5 bases each). Germline V lookup: CDR1 SNHLY, CDR2 FYNNEI. This CDR3 has 19 residues. Trimming left V 6 bases short and J 4 bases short, with 31 bases between. CDR3 sequence (DNA): TGTGCCAGCAGCGACTCTCCTGGGGGTCGGGGCAGGGAGAAGTACGAGCAGTACTTC. Translating it yields CASSDSPGGRGREKYEQYF. Based on the CDR3 plus reference TRBV2 and TRBJ2-7, the full variable domain is EPEVTQTPSHQVTQMGQEVILRCVPISNHLYFYWYRQILGQKVEFLVSFYNNEISEKSEIFDDQFSVERPDGSNFTLKIRSTKLEDSAMYFCASSDSPGGRGREKYEQYFGPGTRLTVT.

The chain joins TRBV5-5 to TRBJ1-5; tentatively, D is TRBD1 (5 bases). With 4 bases removed from V and 4 bases from J, the gap between germline ends came to 18 bases. This CDR3 contains 16 residues. Germline CDR1 reads SGHKS; CDR2 reads YYEKEE (reference sequence). The CDR3 coding sequence is TGTGCCAGCAGCCCAGGAGAAATCTACAGGAATCAGCCCCAGCATTTT. Residues: CASSPGEIYRNQPQHF. Variable domain in full (rest from reference TRBV5-5 and TRBJ1-5): DAGVTQSPTHLIKTRGQQVTLRCSPISGHKSVSWYQQVLGQGPQFIFQYYEKEERGRGNFPDRFSARQFPNYSSELNVNALLLGDSALYLCASSPGEIYRNQPQHFGDGTRLSIL.

The chain has TRBV5-1 and TRBJ1-1; no definite D call. The germline V and J ends were trimmed by 0 bases and 1 base, with 10 bases remaining between them. The CDR3 length is 15 residues. CDR1 SGHRS and CDR2 YFSETQ come from the germline V gene. CDR3 residues: CASSLGPTPNTEAFF. As DNA, the CDR3 is TGCGCCAGCAGCTTGGGACCCACCCCGAACACTGAAGCTTTCTTT. Supplemented by reference TRBV5-1 and TRBJ1-1, the full variable domain reads KAGVTQTPRYLIKTRGQQVTLSCSPISGHRSVSWYQQTPGQGLQFLFEYFSETQRNKGNFPGRFSGRQFSNSRSEMNVSTLELGDSALYLCASSLGPTPNTEAFFGQGTRLTVV.

This clone was observed a handful of times. This chain connects TRBV12-5 to TRBJ2-1, with 10 bases aligning to TRBD2. The CDR3 consists of 13 residues. Per germline, CDR1 LGHNT and CDR2 FRNRAP. V trimming: 9 bases; J trimming: 10 bases; junction bases outside the gene matches: 9. Here the CDR3 reads CASLAGESGEQFF. The DNA of the CDR3 is TGTGCTAGCCTAGCGGGAGAAAGTGGCGAGCAGTTCTTC.

The J gene is TRBJ2-5, the V gene TRBV5-8; 10 bases match TRBD1. Germline V gene sequence: CDR1 SGHTS, CDR2 YDEGEE. V trimming: 3 bases; J trimming: 4 bases; junction bases outside the gene matches: 6. The CDR3 consists of 15 residues. In DNA form, the CDR3 reads TGTGCCAGCAGCTACCGGACAGGGGGGGTAGAGACCCAGTACTTC. Its translation: CASSYRTGGVETQYF.

This clone came up a few times. The chain carries TRBV9 and TRBJ2-1; D possibly corresponds to TRBD2 (6 bases). Germline values: CDR1 SGDLS, CDR2 YYNGEE. The CDR3 has 15 amino acids. Trimming cost V 3 bases and J 8 bases, with 18 bases left between them. The CDR3 DNA reads as TGTGCCAGCAGCGGCCGGGGACTCCTGGGTGATGAGCAGTTCTTC. Translating gives CASSGRGLLGDEQFF.

For the CDR3, the DNA is TGTGCCAGCAGTTACTCAAACAATCAGCCCCAGCATTTT. This encodes CASSYSNNQPQHF. J is TRBJ1-5 and V is TRBV6-6; D unresolved. CDR1 MNHNY and CDR2 SVGAGI come from the germline V gene (reference sequence). This CDR3 spans 13 amino acids. Between the trimmed V and J ends, which lost 0 bases and 3 bases, there was a span of 3 bases.

This clone was recorded once. The chain employs TRBV4-3 and TRBJ2-1, with 7 nucleotides matching TRBD2. Germline loops: CDR1 LGHNA, CDR2 YSLEER. Trimming removed 5 bases from V and 3 bases from J; junction bases left unmatched: 7. CDR3 length: 15 residues. The CDR3 DNA reads as TGCGCCAGCAGCTATGGGAGGGCCTTCTACAATGAGCAGTTCTTC. Its protein product is CASSYGRAFYNEQFF.

The rearrangement uses TRBV4-3 and TRBJ2-3; 7 positions match TRBD2. The germline V gene has CDR1 LGHNA and CDR2 YSLEER. The CDR3 totals 15 residues. J gave up 2 bases and V 0 bases, and 2 bases lay outside the gene matches. The CDR3 loop reads CASSQEAGATDTQYF. For the CDR3, the DNA is TGCGCCAGCAGCCAAGAGGCGGGAGCCACAGATACGCAGTATTTT.

This clone was observed a handful of times. The chain employs TRBV6-5 and TRBJ1-2; 7 bases map to TRBD1. The J segment lost 8 bases and the V segment lost 6 bases, leaving 6 bases of the junction unmatched. CDR1 and CDR2 from the germline V gene are MNHEY and SVGAGI. This CDR3 is built from 12 residues. This chain's CDR3 is CASRGQSRGYTF. CDR3 in DNA: TGTGCCAGCAGGGGACAGTCCAGGGGCTACACCTTC.

The CDR3 DNA is TGTGCCAGCAGCTTCGGAGGGCACGAGCAGTACTTC. Translating gives CASSFGGHEQYF. This rearrangement joins TRBV7-3 to TRBJ2-7; D is perhaps TRBD2 (6 bases). V lost 3 bases to trimming and J lost 5 bases, with 8 bases between them. Germline CDR1 and CDR2: SGHTA and FQGTGA. There are 12 residues in the CDR3. The whole variable domain, remainder taken from reference TRBV7-3 and TRBJ2-7, is GAGVSQTPSNKVTEKGKYVELRCDPISGHTALYWYRQSLGQGPEFLIYFQGTGAADDSGLPNDRFFAVRPEGSVSTLKIQRTERGDSAVYLCASSFGGHEQYFGPGTRLTVT.

V is TRBV7-2 and J is TRBJ2-1; the match to TRBD2 covers 8 bases. The CDR3 length is 19 residues. Trimming took 2 bases from V and 8 from J; bases not matched to a gene: 20. From germline, CDR1 is SGHTA and CDR2 FQGNSA. The CDR3: CASSLLWAGGSPIGDEQFF. CDR3 bases: TGTGCCAGCAGCTTATTATGGGCGGGGGGCTCACCCATTGGCGATGAGCAGTTCTTC.

The V gene is TRBV4-1, the J gene TRBJ2-1; 11 bases map to TRBD2. J lost 4 bases, V lost 1 base, and 9 bases had no gene match. The germline V gene encodes CDR1 MGHRA and CDR2 YSYEKL. This CDR3 is built from 18 residues. The CDR3 DNA reads TGCGCCAGCAGCCAAGGAGTTGGGACTAGCGGAAGATACAATGAGCAGTTCTTC. This translates into CASSQGVGTSGRYNEQFF.

V and J are TRBV5-1 and TRBJ2-3, with D unclear. The CDR3 runs 17 residues. V was trimmed by 3 bases and J by 0 bases, leaving 17 bases between them. Germline V gene data show CDR1 as SGHRS and CDR2 as YFSETQ. The CDR3 coding sequence is TGCGCCAGCAGCTGGAATCGACAAGCCGCTAGCACAGATACGCAGTATTTT. Residues: CASSWNRQAASTDTQYF.

The DNA for the CDR3 is TGTGCCAGCAGCTTACTAGCGGGCACTAGCACAGATACGCAGTATTTT. It yields the protein CASSLLAGTSTDTQYF. The J gene is TRBJ2-3, the V gene TRBV7-2; TRBD2 agrees at 8 bases. CDR1 and CDR2 (germline): SGHTA, FQGNSA. There are 16 residues in the CDR3. The trim removed 2 bases at V and 0 bases at J, leaving 4 bases unmatched.

This clone showed up just a few times. V and J are TRBV6-5 and TRBJ1-1; 8 nucleotides line up with TRBD1. From germline, CDR1 is MNHEY and CDR2 SVGAGI. V was clipped by 6 bases and J by 1 base; unmatched bases: 4. The CDR3 extends over 14 amino acids. In DNA form, the CDR3 reads TGTGCCAGCAGCCCTGGGACAGGGAACACTGAAGCTTTCTTT. Protein product: CASSPGTGNTEAFF.

This clone was picked up one time. The chain couples TRBV2 to TRBJ1-2; D is ambiguous. Germline V gives CDR1 SNHLY, CDR2 FYNNEI. Trimming cost V 3 bases and J 4 bases, with 6 bases left between them. The CDR3 contains 12 residues. CDR3 region: CASSDLGYGYTF. Written as DNA, the CDR3 is TGTGCCAGCAGTGATCTGGGCTATGGCTACACCTTC.

The chain couples TRBV7-2 to TRBJ2-7; 12 bases map to TRBD2. Germline V lookup: CDR1 SGHTA, CDR2 FQGNSA. The CDR3 is 14 residues long. Losses at the gene ends were 5 bases for V and 5 bases for J; bases not matched to a gene: 4. The CDR3 coding sequence is TGTGCCAGCAGCATAACTAGCGGGGGGAACGAGCAGTACTTC. Translated, it gives CASSITSGGNEQYF.

V and J are TRBV5-4 and TRBJ2-3; D not resolved. CDR3 size: 16 residues. Germline V CDR1 and CDR2: SGHNT, YYREEE (reference sequence). Trimming left V 1 base short and J 2 bases short, with 14 bases between. The CDR3 sequence: CASSLNPFADTDTQYF. The CDR3 DNA reads as TGTGCCAGCAGCTTGAACCCTTTTGCGGACACAGATACGCAGTATTTT. Full variable domain (missing parts from reference TRBV5-4 and TRBJ2-3): ETGVTQSPTHLIKTRGQQVTLRCSSQSGHNTVSWYQQALGQGPQFIFQYYREEENGRGNFPPRFSGLQFPNYSSELNVNALELDDSALYLCASSLNPFADTDTQYFGPGTRLTVL.

This chain joins TRBV18 and TRBJ2-5; 7 nucleotides line up with TRBD1. The CDR3 totals 15 residues. V lost 6 bases, J lost 0 bases, and 7 bases stayed unmatched. CDR1 is KGHSH, CDR2 LQKENI, per germline. The CDR3 is CASSATGFYQETQYF. In DNA form, the CDR3 reads TGTGCCAGCTCCGCGACAGGGTTCTACCAAGAGACCCAGTACTTC.

The chain joins TRBV7-9 to TRBJ2-7; D is perhaps TRBD1 (5 bases). The V gene's germline CDR1 is SEHNR and CDR2 FQNEAQ (reference sequence). The CDR3 contains 15 residues. The germline V and J ends were trimmed by 2 bases and 1 base, with 12 bases remaining between them. DNA of the CDR3: TGTGCCAGCAGCTTAAAGGCAGGGAAATCCTACGAGCAGTACTTC. Amino acid sequence: CASSLKAGKSYEQYF.

This sequence joins TRBV27 and TRBJ1-2, with D tentatively TRBD1 (5 bases). Trimming cost V 4 bases and J 6 bases, with 15 bases left between them. The CDR3 loop spans 14 amino acids. Per the germline V gene, CDR1 is MNHEY and CDR2 is SMNVEV (reference sequence). The CDR3 DNA is TGTGCCAGCAGTTCCATGGGGGTACACAATGGCTACACCTTC. Protein product: CASSSMGVHNGYTF.